These T cell receptor beta chains were read from a single sample in a study of blood T cell repertoires in COVID-19. The protocol was immunoSEQ multiplex PCR, while the TCRdb copy is restricted to in-frame clones and leaves out a portion. The table has 430,000 or so clones, approximately 90% seen once. Sequencing was carried out using PBMCs or T cells enriched from blood (not recorded which). These receptors originate from a woman aged 40 to 50 who had recovered from COVID-19. The CDR3 runs from the conserved cysteine through the conserved F or W. Each record gives: CDR3 length, D gene, clone size, J gene, V gene, CDR3 protein, CDR3 DNA. A D gene is named only where the DNA matches it firmly. Where a row states a size, it is once, few, many or the class of an expanded clone; other rows omit it.

>15|-|once|TRBJ1-3|TRBV9
CASSPEGSSGNTIYF
TGTGCCAGCAGCCCCGAGGGTTCCTCTGGAAACACCATATATTTT
>15|-|-|TRBJ1-2|TRBV6-6
CASRRTGETNYGYTF
TGTGCCAGCAGACGAACAGGAGAAACTAACTATGGCTACACCTTC
>16|TRBD1|-|TRBJ2-2|TRBV9
CASSADGTANTGELFF
TGTGCCAGCAGCGCAGACGGGACAGCGAACACCGGGGAGCTGTTTTTT
>19|-|-|TRBJ1-2|TRBV3-1/TRBV3-2
CASSHDEEDGTKLNYGYTF
TGTGCCAGCAGCCACGACGAGGAGGACGGAACCAAATTAAACTATGGCTACACCTTC
>15|-|-|TRBJ2-5|TRBV6-5
CASSYSGAGRETQYF
TGTGCCAGCAGTTACTCCGGGGCGGGACGAGAGACCCAGTACTTC
>13|-|-|TRBJ1-1|TRBV10-3
CAIKFGGNTEAFF
TGTGCCATCAAATTCGGGGGGAACACTGAAGCTTTCTTT
>15|TRBD1|-|TRBJ1-1|TRBV11-2
CASSLVFTGGTEAFF
TGTGCCAGCAGCTTAGTGTTTACAGGGGGAACTGAAGCTTTCTTT
>15|-|-|TRBJ1-5|TRBV10-3
CAISDTDSPGEPQHF
TGTGCCATCAGTGACACCGACTCGCCGGGGGAGCCCCAGCATTTT
>13|TRBD2|-|TRBJ2-2|TRBV12-3/TRBV12-4
CASSYGRTGELFF
TGTGCCAGCAGCTACGGGAGGACCGGGGAGCTGTTTTTT
>14|-|-|TRBJ1-6|TRBV3-1/TRBV3-2
CASSPGGTGTPLHF
TGTGCCAGCAGCCCAGGCGGCACCGGGACACCCCTCCACTTT
>15|TRBD1|-|TRBJ1-2|TRBV25-1
CASSPGTGAWKGYTF
TGTGCCAGCAGCCCCGGGACAGGGGCCTGGAAGGGCTACACCTTC
>14|-|-|TRBJ2-5|TRBV18
CASSPPGNQETQYF
TGTGCCAGCTCACCTCCCGGGAACCAAGAGACCCAGTACTTC
>16|TRBD2|-|TRBJ2-3|TRBV7-2
CASSPDSGSSTDTQYF
TGTGCCAGCAGCCCCGATAGCGGGAGTAGCACAGATACGCAGTATTTT
>13|-|-|TRBJ1-2|TRBV25-1
CASSWRERDGYTF
TGTGCCAGCAGTTGGAGGGAGCGGGATGGCTACACCTTC
>16|-|-|TRBJ2-1|TRBV3-1/TRBV3-2
CASSQDGSLSYNEQFF
TGTGCCAGCAGCCAAGACGGGAGCCTCTCCTACAATGAGCAGTTCTTC
>16|TRBD2|once|TRBJ2-1|TRBV9
CASSPRTSGRANEQFF
TGTGCCAGCAGCCCCCGTACTAGCGGGAGGGCCAATGAGCAGTTCTTC
>13|-|-|TRBJ1-2|TRBV6-5
CASSSPRGYGYTF
TGTGCCAGCAGTTCTCCGCGCGGCTATGGCTACACCTTC
>15|-|-|TRBJ1-6|TRBV2
CASSAGPGVGSPLHF
TGTGCCAGCAGTGCAGGGCCAGGGGTCGGTTCACCCCTCCACTTT
>18|TRBD1|-|TRBJ1-1|TRBV10-3
CATKKNPGTGVGNTEAFF
TGTGCCACTAAGAAAAACCCCGGGACAGGGGTCGGGAACACTGAAGCTTTCTTT
>15|-|once|TRBJ2-3|TRBV4-3
CASSQDRQVADTQYF
TGCGCCAGCAGCCAAGATCGACAGGTCGCAGATACGCAGTATTTT
>16|-|-|TRBJ1-6|TRBV19
CASRRGTYIPGAAFHF
TGTGCCAGTAGGCGGGGGACTTATATCCCTGGCGCAGCCTTCCACTTT
>13|-|few|TRBJ1-5|TRBV4-1
CASSQGGNQPQHF
TGCGCCAGCAGCCAGGGGGGAAATCAGCCCCAGCATTTT
>12|-|-|TRBJ1-1|TRBV29-1
CSVEPGNTEAFF
TGCAGCGTTGAACCGGGGAACACTGAAGCTTTCTTT
>15|TRBD1|-|TRBJ2-5|TRBV27
CASSPKTGARETQYF
TGTGCCAGCAGTCCCAAGACAGGGGCAAGAGAGACCCAGTACTTC
>15|-|-|TRBJ2-1|TRBV4-1
CASSQDGSRDNEQFF
TGCGCCAGCAGCCAAGATGGTTCCAGGGACAATGAGCAGTTCTTC
>13|-|-|TRBJ2-5|TRBV12-5
CASGNEVPETQYF
TGTGCTAGTGGAAACGAGGTGCCGGAGACCCAGTACTTC
>14|-|-|TRBJ2-1|TRBV3-1/TRBV3-2
CASSPVRENSEQFF
TGTGCCAGCAGCCCTGTCCGGGAGAATTCTGAGCAGTTCTTC
>18|TRBD2|-|TRBJ2-1|TRBV3-1/TRBV3-2
CASSQPWASGTSYNEQFF
TGTGCCAGCAGCCAACCCTGGGCTAGCGGGACCTCCTACAATGAGCAGTTCTTC